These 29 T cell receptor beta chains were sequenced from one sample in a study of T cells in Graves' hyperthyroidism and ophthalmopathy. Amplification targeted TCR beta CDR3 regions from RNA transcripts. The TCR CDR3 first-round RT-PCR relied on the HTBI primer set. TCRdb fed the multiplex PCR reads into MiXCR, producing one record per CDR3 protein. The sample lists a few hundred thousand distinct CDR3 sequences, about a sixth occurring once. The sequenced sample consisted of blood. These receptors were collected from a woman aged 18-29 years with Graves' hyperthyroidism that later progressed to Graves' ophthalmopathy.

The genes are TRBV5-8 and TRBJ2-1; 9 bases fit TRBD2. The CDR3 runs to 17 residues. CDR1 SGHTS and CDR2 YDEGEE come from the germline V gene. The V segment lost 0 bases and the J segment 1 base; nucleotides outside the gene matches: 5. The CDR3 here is CASSLVLSGSSYNEQFF. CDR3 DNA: TGTGCCAGCAGCTTGGTTCTTAGCGGGAGTTCCTACAATGAGCAGTTCTTC.

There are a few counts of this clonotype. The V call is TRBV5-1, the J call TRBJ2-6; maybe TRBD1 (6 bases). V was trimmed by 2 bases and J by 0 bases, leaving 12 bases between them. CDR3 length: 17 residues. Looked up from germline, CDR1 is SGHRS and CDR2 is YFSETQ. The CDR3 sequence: CASSFTGRRSGANVLTF. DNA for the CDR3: TGCGCCAGCAGCTTTACAGGGCGCCGCTCTGGGGCCAACGTCCTGACTTTC. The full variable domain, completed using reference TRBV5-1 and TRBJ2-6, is KAGVTQTPRYLIKTRGQQVTLSCSPISGHRSVSWYQQTPGQGLQFLFEYFSETQRNKGNFPGRFSGRQFSNSRSEMNVSTLELGDSALYLCASSFTGRRSGANVLTFGAGSRLTVL.

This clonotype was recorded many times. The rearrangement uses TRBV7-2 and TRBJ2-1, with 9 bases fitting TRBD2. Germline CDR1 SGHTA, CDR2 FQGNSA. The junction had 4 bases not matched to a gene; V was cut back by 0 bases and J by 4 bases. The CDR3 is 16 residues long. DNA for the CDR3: TGTGCCAGCAGCTTAGCAAGACTAGCGGTTTACAATGAGCAGTTCTTC. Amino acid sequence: CASSLARLAVYNEQFF.

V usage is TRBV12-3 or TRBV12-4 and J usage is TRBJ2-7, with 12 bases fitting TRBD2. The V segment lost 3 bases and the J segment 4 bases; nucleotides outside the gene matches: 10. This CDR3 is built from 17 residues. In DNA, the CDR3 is TGTGCCAGCAGTTTCTCCGGGACTAGCGGGCGATATTACGAGCAGTACTTC. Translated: CASSFSGTSGRYYEQYF.

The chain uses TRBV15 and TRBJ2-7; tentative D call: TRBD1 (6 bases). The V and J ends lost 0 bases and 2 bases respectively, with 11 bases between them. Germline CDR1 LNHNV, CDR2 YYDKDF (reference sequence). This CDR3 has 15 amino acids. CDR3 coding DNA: TGTGCCACCAGCAGAGATAGCCAGGGGCCCTACGAGCAGTACTTC. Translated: CATSRDSQGPYEQYF.

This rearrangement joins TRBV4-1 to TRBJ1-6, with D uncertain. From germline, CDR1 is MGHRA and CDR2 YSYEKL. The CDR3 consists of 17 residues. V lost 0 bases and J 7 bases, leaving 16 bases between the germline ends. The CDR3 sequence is CASSQDKGTISNSPLHF. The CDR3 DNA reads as TGCGCCAGCAGCCAAGATAAGGGCACAATCTCGAATTCACCCCTCCACTTT.

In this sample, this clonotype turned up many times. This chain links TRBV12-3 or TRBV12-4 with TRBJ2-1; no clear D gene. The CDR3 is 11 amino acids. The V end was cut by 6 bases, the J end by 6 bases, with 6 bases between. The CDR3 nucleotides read TGTGCCAGCAGACAAATCAATGAGCAGTTCTTC. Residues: CASRQINEQFF.

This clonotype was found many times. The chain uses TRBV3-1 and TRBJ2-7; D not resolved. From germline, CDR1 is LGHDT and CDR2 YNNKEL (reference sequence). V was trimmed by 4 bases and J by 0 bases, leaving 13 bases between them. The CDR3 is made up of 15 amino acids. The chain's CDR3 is CASSLRGVSSYEQYF. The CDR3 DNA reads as TGTGCCAGCAGCCTCAGAGGAGTTAGCTCCTACGAGCAGTACTTC.

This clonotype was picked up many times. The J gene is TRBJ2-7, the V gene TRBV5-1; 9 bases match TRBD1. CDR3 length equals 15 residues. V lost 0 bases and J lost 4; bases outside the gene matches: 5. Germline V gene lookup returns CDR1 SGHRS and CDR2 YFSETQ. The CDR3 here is CASSLVGQGIYEQYF. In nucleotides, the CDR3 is TGCGCCAGCAGCTTGGTGGGACAGGGCATTTACGAGCAGTACTTC.

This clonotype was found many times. CDR3: CASNLGQENYGYTF. The CDR3 coding sequence is TGTGCCAGCAACCTGGGGCAGGAGAACTATGGCTACACCTTC. The gene calls are TRBV28 and TRBJ1-2, with D perhaps matching TRBD1 (5 bases). V lost 7 bases and J lost 2, with 14 bases in between. Germline loops: CDR1 MDHEN, CDR2 SYDVKM. The CDR3 loop spans 14 amino acids.

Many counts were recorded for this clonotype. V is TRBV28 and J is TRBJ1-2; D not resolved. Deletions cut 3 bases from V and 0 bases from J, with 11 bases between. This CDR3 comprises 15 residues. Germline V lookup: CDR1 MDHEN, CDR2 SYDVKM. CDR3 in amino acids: CASSLMAEANYGYTF. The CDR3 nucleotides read TGTGCCAGCAGTTTGATGGCTGAAGCTAACTATGGCTACACCTTC.

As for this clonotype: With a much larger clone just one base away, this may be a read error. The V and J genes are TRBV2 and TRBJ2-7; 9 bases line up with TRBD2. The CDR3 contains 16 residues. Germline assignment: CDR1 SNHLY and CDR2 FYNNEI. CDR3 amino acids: CASSGGAGGSSYGQYF. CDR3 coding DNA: TGTGCCAGCAGTGGTGGTGCGGGAGGGAGCTCCTACGGGCAGTACTTC.

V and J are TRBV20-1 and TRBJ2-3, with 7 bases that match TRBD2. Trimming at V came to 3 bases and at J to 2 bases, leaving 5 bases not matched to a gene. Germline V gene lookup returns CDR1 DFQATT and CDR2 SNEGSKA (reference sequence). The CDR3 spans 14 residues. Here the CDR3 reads CSASRLAATDTQYF. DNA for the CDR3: TGCAGTGCTAGCCGGCTAGCGGCCACAGATACGCAGTATTTT.

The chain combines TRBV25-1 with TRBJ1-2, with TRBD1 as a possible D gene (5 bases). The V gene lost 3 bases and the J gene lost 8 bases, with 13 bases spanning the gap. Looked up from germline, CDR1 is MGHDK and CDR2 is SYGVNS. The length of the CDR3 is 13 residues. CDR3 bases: TGTGCCAGCAGTGATCAGGGTCTGGGAGGCTACACCTTC. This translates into CASSDQGLGGYTF.

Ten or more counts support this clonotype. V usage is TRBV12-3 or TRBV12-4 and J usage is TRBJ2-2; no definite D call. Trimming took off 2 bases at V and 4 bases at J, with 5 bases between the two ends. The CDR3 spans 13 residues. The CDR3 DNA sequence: TGTGCCAGCAGTTTAAGACTCACCGGGGAGCTGTTTTTT. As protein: CASSLRLTGELFF.

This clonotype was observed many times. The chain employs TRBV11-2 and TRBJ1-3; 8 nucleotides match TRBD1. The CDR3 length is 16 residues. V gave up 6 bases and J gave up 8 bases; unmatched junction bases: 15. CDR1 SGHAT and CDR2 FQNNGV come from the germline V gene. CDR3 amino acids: CASRSVRGQGRHTIYF. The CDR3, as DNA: TGTGCCAGCAGAAGCGTCCGAGGACAGGGCAGGCACACCATATATTTT.

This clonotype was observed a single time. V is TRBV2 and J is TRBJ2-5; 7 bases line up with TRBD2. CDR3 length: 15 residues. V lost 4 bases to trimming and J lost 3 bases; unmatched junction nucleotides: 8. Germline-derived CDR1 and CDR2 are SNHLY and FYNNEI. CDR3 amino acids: CASSGPWEGEETQYF. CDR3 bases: TGTGCCAGCAGTGGCCCTTGGGAGGGAGAAGAGACCCAGTACTTC.

This CDR3 reads CASSPKGLAGVEQYF. The CDR3 DNA follows: TGTGCCAGCAGTCCCAAGGGACTAGCGGGAGTAGAGCAGTACTTC. The chain recombines TRBV27 with TRBJ2-7, with 14 nucleotides matching TRBD2. Losses at the gene ends were 5 bases for V and 7 bases for J; bases not matched to a gene: 7. The CDR3 loop spans 15 amino acids. Germline values: CDR1 MNHEY, CDR2 SMNVEV (reference sequence).

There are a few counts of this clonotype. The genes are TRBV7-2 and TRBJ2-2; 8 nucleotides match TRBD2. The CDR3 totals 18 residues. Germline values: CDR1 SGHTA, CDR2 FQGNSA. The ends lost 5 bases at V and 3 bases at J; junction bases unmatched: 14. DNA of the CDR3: TGTGCCAGCAGCCCAAGGGTTGGTGGACTAGCCTACACCGGGGAGCTGTTTTTT. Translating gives CASSPRVGGLAYTGELFF.

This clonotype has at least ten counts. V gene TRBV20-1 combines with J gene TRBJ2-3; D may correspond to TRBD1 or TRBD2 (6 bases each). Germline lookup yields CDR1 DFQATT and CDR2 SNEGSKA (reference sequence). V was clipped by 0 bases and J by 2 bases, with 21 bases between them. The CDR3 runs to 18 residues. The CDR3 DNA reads TGCAGTGCTAGAGATGGGGGCGTCAGGGAGGTAGACACAGATACGCAGTATTTT. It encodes CSARDGGVREVDTDTQYF.

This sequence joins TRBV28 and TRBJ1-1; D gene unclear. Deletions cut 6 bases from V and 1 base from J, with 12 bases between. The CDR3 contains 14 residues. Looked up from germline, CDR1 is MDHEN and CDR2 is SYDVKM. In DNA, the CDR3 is TGTGCCAGCAGCCCCGATTTTAGGAACACTGAAGCTTTCTTT. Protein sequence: CASSPDFRNTEAFF.

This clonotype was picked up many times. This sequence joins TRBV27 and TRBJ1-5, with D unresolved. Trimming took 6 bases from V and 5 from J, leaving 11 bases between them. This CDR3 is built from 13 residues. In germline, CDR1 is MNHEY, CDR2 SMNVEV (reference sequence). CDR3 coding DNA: TGTGCCAGCAGGTTTCGGGGAGATCAGCCCCAGCATTTT. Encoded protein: CASRFRGDQPQHF.

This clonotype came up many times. The CDR3 region has the DNA TGTGCCAGCAGCTTGATATGGCTAGCGGGGGGAGTGTCCTACAATGAGCAGTTCTTC. Protein: CASSLIWLAGGVSYNEQFF. The chain joins TRBV5-5 to TRBJ2-1, with 11 bases lining up with TRBD2. V shed 1 base and J 1 base; nucleotides not matched to a gene: 10. The CDR3 length is 19 residues. The germline V gene has CDR1 SGHKS and CDR2 YYEKEE (reference sequence).

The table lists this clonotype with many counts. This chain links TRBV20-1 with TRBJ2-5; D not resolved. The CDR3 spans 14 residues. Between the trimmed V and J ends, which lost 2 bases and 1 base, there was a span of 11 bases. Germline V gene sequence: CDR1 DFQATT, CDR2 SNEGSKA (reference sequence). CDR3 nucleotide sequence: TGCAGTGCTAGAAGTGCGGCCCCCCAAGAGACCCAGTACTTC. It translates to CSARSAAPQETQYF.

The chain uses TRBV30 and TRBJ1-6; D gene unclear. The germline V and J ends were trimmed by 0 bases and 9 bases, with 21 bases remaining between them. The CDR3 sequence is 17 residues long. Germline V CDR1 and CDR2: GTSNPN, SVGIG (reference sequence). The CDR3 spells CAWSVPIRPRRVSPLHF. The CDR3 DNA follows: TGTGCCTGGAGTGTACCCATCCGGCCCCGGCGGGTTTCACCCCTCCACTTT.

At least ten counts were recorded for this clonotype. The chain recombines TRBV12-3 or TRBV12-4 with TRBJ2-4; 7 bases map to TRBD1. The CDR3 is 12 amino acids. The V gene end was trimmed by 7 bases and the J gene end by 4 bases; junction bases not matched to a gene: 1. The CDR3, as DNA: TGTGCCAGCACGGGACAGAAAAACATTCAGTACTTC. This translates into CASTGQKNIQYF.

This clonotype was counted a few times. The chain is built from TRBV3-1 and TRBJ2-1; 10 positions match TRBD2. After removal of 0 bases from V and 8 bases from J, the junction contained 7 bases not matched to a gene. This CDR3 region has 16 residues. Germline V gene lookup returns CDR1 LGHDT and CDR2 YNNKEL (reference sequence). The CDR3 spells CASSQDGLAGVDEQFF. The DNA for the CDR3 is TGTGCCAGCAGCCAAGATGGGCTAGCGGGAGTGGATGAGCAGTTCTTC.

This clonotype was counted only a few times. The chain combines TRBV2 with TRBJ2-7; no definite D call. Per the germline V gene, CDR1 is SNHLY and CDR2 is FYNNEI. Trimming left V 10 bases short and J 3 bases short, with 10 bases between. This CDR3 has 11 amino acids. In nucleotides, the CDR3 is TGTGCCATCAGCGATGACTACGAGCAGTACTTC. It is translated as CAISDDYEQYF.

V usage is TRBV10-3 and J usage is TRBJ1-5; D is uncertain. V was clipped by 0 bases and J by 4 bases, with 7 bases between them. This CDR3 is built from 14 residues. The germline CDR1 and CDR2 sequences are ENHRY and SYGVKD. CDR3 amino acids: CAISESAANQPQHF. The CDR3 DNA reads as TGTGCCATCAGTGAGTCCGCAGCTAATCAGCCCCAGCATTTT.